A selection of T cell receptor beta chains follows, all from one sample in a study of shared clonotypes between healthy human individuals. The assay was immunoSEQ multiplex PCR, and TCRdb's table has in-frame clones only and misses some. The sample shows about 1 million clones, around 74% of them seen only once. The material sequenced was memory CD4+ T cells sorted from blood. Source of these receptors: a man in his late teens or twenties in good health. The CDR3 runs from the conserved cysteine through the conserved F or W. Fields, in order: clone size, J gene, V gene, D gene, CDR3 DNA, CDR3 protein. The D gene is left open where the match is weak. Only some rows state a clone size, as once, few, many or a class for expanded clones.

. | TRBJ2-7 | TRBV28 | TRBD1 | TGTGCCAGCAGTCCTCCGGGACAGGGGACAGGGGAGCAGTACTTC | CASSPPGQGTGEQYF
many | TRBJ2-2 | TRBV11-2 | TRBD2 | TGTGCCAGCAGCGGCGGGAGGCATAGCGGGGAGCTGTTTTTT | CASSGGRHSGELFF
many | TRBJ2-3 | TRBV5-6 | . | TGTGCCAGCAGCTTACTAGGCACAGATACGCAGTATTTT | CASSLLGTDTQYF
. | TRBJ2-1 | TRBV7-9 | . | TGTGCCAGCAATCGTGGCATCAACAATGAGCAGTTCTTC | CASNRGINNEQFF
. | TRBJ2-7 | TRBV7-2 | . | TGTGCCAGCAGCTTAGGGCAAATAGCCTACGAGCAGTACTTC | CASSLGQIAYEQYF
. | TRBJ1-2 | TRBV10-3 | TRBD1 | TGTGCCATCACCTCAGGACAGGCTAACTATGGCTACACCTTC | CAITSGQANYGYTF
few | TRBJ1-3 | TRBV6-1 | . | TGTGCCAGCAGTGAAGGCTCAGGGCGGGAAAACACCATATATTTT | CASSEGSGRENTIYF
. | TRBJ1-1 | TRBV30 | . | TGTGCCTGGAGTGTAATCCAGGTGATTAGCACTGAAGCTTTCTTT | CAWSVIQVISTEAFF
. | TRBJ2-1 | TRBV10-3 | . | TGTGCCATCCGAGGCTCCTACAATGAGCAGTTCTTC | CAIRGSYNEQFF
. | TRBJ2-5 | TRBV11-3 | TRBD2 | TGTGCCAGCAGCTTAGCGACGGGAGGGCAAGAGACCCAGTACTTC | CASSLATGGQETQYF
. | TRBJ1-1 | TRBV7-3 | . | TGTGCCAGCAGCCTACAGGGAGGGGGAACTGAAGCTTTCTTT | CASSLQGGGTEAFF
. | TRBJ1-1 | TRBV18 | . | TGTGCCAGCTCACCGGGGGCGAACACTGAAGCTTTCTTT | CASSPGANTEAFF
. | TRBJ2-7 | TRBV7-9 | . | TGTGCCAGCAGCTTTTCTCGCGGGGAAAGCTCCTACGAGCAGTACTTC | CASSFSRGESSYEQYF
. | TRBJ2-7 | TRBV6-6 | TRBD1 | TGTGCCAGCAGGCCACAGGGGCTACTTCCCTACGAGCAGTACTTC | CASRPQGLLPYEQYF
. | TRBJ2-3 | TRBV11-2 | . | TGTGCCAGCAGCTTTTGGGCCTACACAGATACGCAGTATTTT | CASSFWAYTDTQYF
. | TRBJ2-1 | TRBV11-2 | . | TGTGCCAGCAGCCTACAGGGTATTGAGCAGTTCTTC | CASSLQGIEQFF
. | TRBJ1-6 | TRBV6-5 | . | TGTGCCAGCAGTTTCGACGGCCAGGGGAATTCACCCCTCCACTTT | CASSFDGQGNSPLHF
. | TRBJ2-2 | TRBV2 | TRBD2 | TGTGCCAGCAGCTATAGATGGTATAGCGGGGGGACGGGGACCGGGGAGCTGTTTTTT | CASSYRWYSGGTGTGELFF
. | TRBJ1-4 | TRBV5-6 | . | TGTGCCAGCAGCTTGAGGGAAGAAGCGCTGGGAAAACTGTTTTTT | CASSLREEALGKLFF
. | TRBJ2-3 | TRBV30 | . | TGTGCCTTCGCCCGGACAGATACGCAGTATTTT | CAFARTDTQYF
once | TRBJ2-7 | TRBV15 | . | TGTGCCACCAGCAGAGACAGGGATCACGAGCAGTACTTC | CATSRDRDHEQYF
many | TRBJ2-7 | TRBV4-1 | TRBD1 | TGCGCCAGCAGCCAAGCTGAGACAGGGGCCTACGAGCAGTACTTC | CASSQAETGAYEQYF
. | TRBJ2-2 | TRBV5-4 | . | TGTGCCAGCAGCTTGTCTCGGAGGAACACCGGGGAGCTGTTTTTT | CASSLSRRNTGELFF
. | TRBJ2-5 | TRBV9 | . | TGTGCCAGCAGCGTAGGAGGTGGGGTCAGAGAACAAGAGACCCAGTACTTC | CASSVGGGVREQETQYF
. | TRBJ2-7 | TRBV6-1 | . | TGTGCCAGCAGCCCGACAGGCAACCTTCACGAGCAGTACTTC | CASSPTGNLHEQYF
. | TRBJ1-2 | TRBV19 | . | TGTGCCAGTAGTAACCCGGCTGTCGGTGGCTACACCTTC | CASSNPAVGGYTF
. | TRBJ2-1 | TRBV30 | . | TGTGCCTGGGTGACCCCCTACAATGAGCAGTTCTTC | CAWVTPYNEQFF
. | TRBJ2-1 | TRBV29-1 | . | TGCAGCGTTGTGACAGTTAACAATGAGCAGTTCTTC | CSVVTVNNEQFF
. | TRBJ1-5 | TRBV6-1 | . | TGTGCCAGCAGTGAACGGCCGCGGGGGGCCGGACCCCAGCATTTT | CASSERPRGAGPQHF
once | TRBJ1-2 | TRBV5-1 | TRBD1 | TGCGCCAGCAGCCCCAGCCCGGGACAGATGGATGGCTACACCTTC | CASSPSPGQMDGYTF
few | TRBJ1-4 | TRBV19 | TRBD1 | TGTGCCAGTAGGACAGGGCGATATGAAAAACTGTTTTTT | CASRTGRYEKLFF
once | TRBJ1-4 | TRBV6-1 | . | TGTGCCAGCAGTGATCGCAAGACGCTGATAGATGAAAAACTGTTTTTT | CASSDRKTLIDEKLFF
. | TRBJ2-1 | TRBV7-2 | TRBD1 | TGTGCCAGCAGCTCCGACAGGGGGAGACGGTTCTTC | CASSSDRGRRFF
. | TRBJ2-7 | TRBV2 | . | TGTGCCAGCAGCCCGATGGGGGGCGGGCGTACTACCTACGAGCAGTACTTC | CASSPMGGGRTTYEQYF
. | TRBJ2-4 | TRBV18 | . | TGTGCCAGCTCACCCCTCCAAACCAGTGTAAACATTCAGTACTTC | CASSPLQTSVNIQYF
. | TRBJ1-3 | TRBV2 | . | TGTGCCAGCAGTGACAGGGAAGTGGCTGGAAACACCATATATTTT | CASSDREVAGNTIYF
few | TRBJ1-4 | TRBV19 | . | TGTGCCAGTAGTGGGGGCCGGGAAAAACTGTTTTTT | CASSGGREKLFF
. | TRBJ2-1 | TRBV15 | TRBD1 | TGTGCCACCAGCAGAGGTGGGACAGCCGACAATGAGCAGTTCTTC | CATSRGGTADNEQFF
. | TRBJ2-7 | TRBV11-2 | TRBD2 | TGTGCCAGCAGCTCCGGACTAGCGGGAGACGAGCAGTACTTC | CASSSGLAGDEQYF
few | TRBJ2-3 | TRBV11-2 | . | TGTGCCAGCAGCTATGAACTAGCCGAAGTTAGCACAGATACGCAGTATTTT | CASSYELAEVSTDTQYF
. | TRBJ2-1 | TRBV6-1 | . | TGTGCCAGCAGTGAAGCGCTCGGGAGCGCCAATGAGCAGTTCTTC | CASSEALGSANEQFF
. | TRBJ1-2 | TRBV6-5 | . | TGTGCCAGCACGGCGGGTCCACAACACTATGGCTACACCTTC | CASTAGPQHYGYTF
once | TRBJ2-3 | TRBV7-2 | . | TGTGCCAGCAGCTTAGACCGGCAGGCTACAGATACGCAGTATTTT | CASSLDRQATDTQYF
. | TRBJ2-3 | TRBV9 | . | TGTGCCAGCAGCCAGGGGGGACTGAGCACAGATACGCAGTATTTT | CASSQGGLSTDTQYF
. | TRBJ2-3 | TRBV29-1 | . | TGCAGCGTTGATGTAGGGGGGGTAGATACGCAGTATTTT | CSVDVGGVDTQYF
. | TRBJ1-3 | TRBV28 | . | TGTGCCAGCAGTTTATACCGGTCTGGAAACACCATATATTTT | CASSLYRSGNTIYF
. | TRBJ2-7 | TRBV11-2 | TRBD2 | TGTGCCAGCAGCTTTCAGGGACTAGTTTCCTACGAGCAGTACTTC | CASSFQGLVSYEQYF
. | TRBJ2-5 | TRBV7-7 | TRBD1 | TGTGCTAGCAGCCTACAGGGGGCCGGAGAGACCCAGTACTTC | CASSLQGAGETQYF
once | TRBJ2-3 | TRBV13 | . | TGTGCCAGCAGCCCCCGGGACTGGCACACAGATACGCAGTATTTT | CASSPRDWHTDTQYF
. | TRBJ1-3 | TRBV19 | . | TGTGCCAGTAGTCTTCAGGCGGCGATTGGAAACACCATATATTTT | CASSLQAAIGNTIYF
. | TRBJ2-7 | TRBV6-5 | TRBD2 | TGTGCCAGCAAGGGACTAGCGGGAACCTACGAGCAGTACTTC | CASKGLAGTYEQYF
. | TRBJ2-7 | TRBV5-1 | . | TGCGCCAGCAGCTTGGTGGGGAACCCCGAGCAGTACTTC | CASSLVGNPEQYF
. | TRBJ1-2 | TRBV27 | TRBD1 | TGTGCCACCAAGGCGTTACAGGGGGAAAAATTGGGGTATGGCTACACCTTC | CATKALQGEKLGYGYTF
. | TRBJ2-7 | TRBV5-5 | . | TGTGCCAGCAGCTCGGGACACGGCTTTGGTTACGAGCAGTACTTC | CASSSGHGFGYEQYF
. | TRBJ2-1 | TRBV7-8 | TRBD1 | TGTGCCAGCAGTCAGGACAGGGGAGAGTGGAATGAGCAGTTCTTC | CASSQDRGEWNEQFF
. | TRBJ1-4 | TRBV4-1 | . | TGCGCCAGCAGCCAAGTTTCCGGGGTGCGCGAAAAACTGTTTTTT | CASSQVSGVREKLFF
. | TRBJ1-6 | TRBV5-1 | TRBD1 | TGCGCCAGCAGCTCAGGACAGGACTATAATTCACCCCTCCACTTT | CASSSGQDYNSPLHF
once | TRBJ2-1 | TRBV5-4 | TRBD2 | TGTGCCAGCTCCCAGCGGGATTACAATGAGCAGTTCTTC | CASSQRDYNEQFF
. | TRBJ1-2 | TRBV7-9 | . | TGTGCCAGCAGCTTACCGAAGACAGTTAGCTATGGCTACACCTTC | CASSLPKTVSYGYTF
. | TRBJ2-3 | TRBV5-1 | . | TGCGCCAGCAGCCCGCAGGGGAGTCGGACAGATACGCAGTATTTT | CASSPQGSRTDTQYF